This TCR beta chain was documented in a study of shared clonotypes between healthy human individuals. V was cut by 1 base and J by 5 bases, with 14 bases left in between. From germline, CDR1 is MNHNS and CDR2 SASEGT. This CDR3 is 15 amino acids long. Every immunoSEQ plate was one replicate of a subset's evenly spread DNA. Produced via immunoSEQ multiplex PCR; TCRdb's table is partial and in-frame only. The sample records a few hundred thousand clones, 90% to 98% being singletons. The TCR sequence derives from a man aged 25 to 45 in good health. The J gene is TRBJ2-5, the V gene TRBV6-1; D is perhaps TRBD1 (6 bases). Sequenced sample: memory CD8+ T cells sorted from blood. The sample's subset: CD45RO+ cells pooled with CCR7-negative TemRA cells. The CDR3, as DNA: TGTGCCAGCAGTGAAGGAATCAGGGGCGCGGAGACCCAGTACTTC. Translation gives CASSEGIRGAETQYF.